This is a list of T cell receptor beta chains from one sample in a study of blood T cell repertoires in COVID-19. TCRdb's copy holds only in-frame clones and misses some; the assay was immunoSEQ multiplex PCR. Here the sample spans hundreds of thousands of clones, about 80% being singletons. Sequenced: peripheral blood. These receptors originate from a woman of 80 years or more with acute or convalescent COVID-19. CDR3s include the opening cysteine and the closing phenylalanine or tryptophan. D genes are given only for firm matches. Part of the rows lack a size; the others show once, few, many or a class for expanded clones.

v_call	cdr3_length	j_call	clone_size	d_call	cdr3_aa	cdr3_nt
TRBV5-1	14	TRBJ1-2	.	TRBD1	CASSLAQGVYGYTF	TGCGCCAGCAGCTTGGCCCAGGGGGTCTATGGCTACACCTTC
TRBV4-1	15	TRBJ2-7	.	TRBD1	CASSPRQGFSYEQYF	TGCGCCAGCAGCCCCCGACAGGGTTTCTCCTACGAGCAGTACTTC
TRBV7-6	15	TRBJ2-2	once	TRBD1	CASSLGDRGTGELFF	TGTGCCAGCAGCTTAGGGGACAGGGGAACCGGGGAGCTGTTTTTT
TRBV11-1	13	TRBJ2-7	.	.	CASSFANSYEQYF	TGTGCCAGCAGCTTCGCTAACTCCTACGAGCAGTACTTC
TRBV4-1	16	TRBJ1-1	.	TRBD1	CASSQGGRGLGTEAFF	TGCGCCAGCAGCCAAGGTGGCAGGGGGTTAGGCACTGAAGCTTTCTTT
TRBV12-3/TRBV12-4	13	TRBJ1-3	.	.	CASSSHGSETIYF	TGTGCCAGCAGTTCCCATGGATCGGAGACCATATATTTT
TRBV19	13	TRBJ1-1	.	.	CASSKTENTEAFF	TGTGCCAGTAGTAAGACAGAGAACACTGAAGCTTTCTTT
TRBV11-2	17	TRBJ2-5	.	TRBD2	CASSMGLAGGLQETQYF	TGTGCCAGCAGCATGGGACTAGCGGGAGGTCTTCAGGAGACCCAGTACTTC
TRBV6-5	15	TRBJ1-2	.	.	CATRPTGKVHYGYTF	TGTGCCACCCGGCCGACGGGAAAGGTTCACTATGGCTACACCTTC
TRBV7-2	15	TRBJ2-7	.	TRBD1	CASSLGTGSSYEQYF	TGTGCCAGCAGCTTAGGGACAGGGAGCTCCTACGAGCAGTACTTC
TRBV7-2	17	TRBJ1-2	.	TRBD1	CASSLALSKGQGYGYTF	TGTGCCAGCAGCTTAGCGCTCTCAAAAGGACAGGGCTATGGCTACACCTTC
TRBV2	14	TRBJ2-4	.	.	CASSDRGAGNIQYF	TGTGCCAGCAGTGACAGGGGCGCAGGAAACATTCAGTACTTC
TRBV28	15	TRBJ1-2	.	TRBD1	CASSRQGVVNYGYTF	TGTGCCAGCAGTCGACAGGGGGTAGTTAACTATGGCTACACCTTC
TRBV18	15	TRBJ1-2	.	.	CASSRPQGPNYGYTF	TGTGCCAGCTCACGCCCACAGGGACCGAACTATGGCTACACCTTC
TRBV24-1	17	TRBJ1-2	.	TRBD1	CATSVIPRDSSTYGYTF	TGTGCCACCAGTGTCATTCCCCGGGACAGCAGTACCTATGGCTACACCTTC
TRBV3-1/TRBV3-2	16	TRBJ1-4	.	.	CASSQWGTRTNEKLFF	TGTGCCAGCAGCCAATGGGGCACGAGGACTAATGAAAAACTGTTTTTT
TRBV6-5	14	TRBJ1-5	few	.	CASRPLQGNQPQHF	TGTGCCAGCAGGCCATTACAGGGAAATCAGCCCCAGCATTTT
TRBV19	15	TRBJ2-7	.	TRBD1	CASSIHRDRGQEQYF	TGTGCCAGTAGTATACACCGGGACAGGGGGCAAGAGCAGTACTTC
TRBV7-9	14	TRBJ2-5	.	TRBD1	CASSLAAGGETQYF	TGTGCCAGCAGCTTAGCCGCAGGGGGCGAGACCCAGTACTTC
TRBV7-2	15	TRBJ2-7	once	TRBD1	CASSEQTGLSYEQYF	TGTGCCAGCAGCGAGCAGACAGGGCTCTCCTACGAGCAGTACTTC
TRBV19	13	TRBJ1-1	.	.	CASETGRTTEAFF	TGTGCCAGCGAGACAGGAAGAACCACTGAAGCTTTCTTT
TRBV6-2/TRBV6-3	17	TRBJ1-1	.	.	CASSHNFGGARNTEAFF	TGTGCCAGCAGCCACAATTTTGGGGGGGCAAGGAATACTGAAGCTTTCTTT
TRBV29-1	16	TRBJ1-2	.	TRBD1	CSVDGDRGDANYGYTF	TGCAGCGTTGATGGTGACAGGGGCGACGCTAACTATGGCTACACCTTC
TRBV21-1	21	TRBJ2-2	few	.	CASSNDAGKVIRAENTGELFF	TGTGCCAGCAGCAACGATGCGGGGAAGGTGATTCGGGCGGAGAACACCGGGGAGCTGTTTTTT
TRBV3-1/TRBV3-2	11	TRBJ1-6	.	.	CASSQGPALHF	TGTGCCAGCAGCCAAGGTCCAGCCCTCCACTTT
TRBV6-2/TRBV6-3	13	TRBJ2-7	.	.	CASSVHKSYEQYF	TGTGCCAGCAGCGTGCACAAAAGCTACGAGCAGTACTTC
TRBV6-5	15	TRBJ2-1	.	TRBD1	CASSYGGQGQNEQFF	TGTGCCAGCAGTTATGGGGGACAGGGTCAGAATGAGCAGTTCTTC
TRBV2	14	TRBJ1-5	.	TRBD1	CASQGVTGNQPQHF	TGTGCCAGCCAGGGGGTCACCGGCAATCAGCCCCAGCATTTT
TRBV30	17	TRBJ1-4	.	TRBD1	CAWSFRQGDGTNEKLFF	TGTGCCTGGAGTTTCCGACAGGGGGATGGGACTAATGAAAAACTGTTTTTT
TRBV15	20	TRBJ2-1	once	TRBD2	CATSRRLGLAGPTSYNEQFF	TGTGCCACCAGCAGGAGACTAGGGCTAGCGGGGCCTACCTCCTACAATGAGCAGTTCTTC
TRBV5-1	15	TRBJ2-3	.	TRBD1	CASSLGTGNTDTQYF	TGCGCCAGCAGCTTGGGGACAGGAAACACAGATACGCAGTATTTT
TRBV4-2	16	TRBJ2-1	.	TRBD2	CASSQGRLAGGGEQFF	TGTGCCAGCAGCCAAGGACGACTAGCGGGGGGCGGTGAGCAGTTCTTC